Here is one TCR beta chain with its context. The method was immunoSEQ multiplex PCR; TCRdb's version includes in-frame clones alone and lacks a portion of them. The sample includes over 350,000 clones, roughly 90% seen only once; the top ten take around 0.91%. The record originates from a study of blood T cell repertoires in COVID-19. Overall study: Nucleic acid was either cDNA or gDNA, and it came from T cells, B-cell-depleted T cells, or PBMCs.

Sequencing used PBMCs or T cells enriched from blood (not recorded which). The TCR comes from a woman aged 25 to 39 with acute COVID-19.

Here the CDR3 reads CASSVTGDTGELFF. The CDR3 bases are TGCGCCAGCAGCGTAACAGGGGACACCGGGGAGCTGTTTTTT. V and J are TRBV5-1 and TRBJ2-2; TRBD1 matches 7 bases. V was pared by 4 bases and J by 3 bases, with 3 bases of the junction left unmatched. Germline lookup yields CDR1 SGHRS and CDR2 YFSETQ. CDR3 length: 14 residues.